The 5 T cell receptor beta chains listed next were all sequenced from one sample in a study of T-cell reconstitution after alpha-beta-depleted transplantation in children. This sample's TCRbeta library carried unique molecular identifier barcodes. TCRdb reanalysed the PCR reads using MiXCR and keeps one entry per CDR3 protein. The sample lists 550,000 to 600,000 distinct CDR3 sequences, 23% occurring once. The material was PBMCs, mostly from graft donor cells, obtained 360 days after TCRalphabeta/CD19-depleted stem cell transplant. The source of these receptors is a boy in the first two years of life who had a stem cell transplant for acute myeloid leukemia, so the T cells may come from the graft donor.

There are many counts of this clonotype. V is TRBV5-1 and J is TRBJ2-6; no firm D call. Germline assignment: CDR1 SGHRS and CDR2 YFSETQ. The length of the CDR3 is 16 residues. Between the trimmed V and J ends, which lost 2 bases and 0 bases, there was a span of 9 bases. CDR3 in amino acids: CASSFSGDSGANVLTF. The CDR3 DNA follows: TGCGCCAGCAGCTTCTCCGGAGACTCTGGGGCCAACGTCCTGACTTTC.

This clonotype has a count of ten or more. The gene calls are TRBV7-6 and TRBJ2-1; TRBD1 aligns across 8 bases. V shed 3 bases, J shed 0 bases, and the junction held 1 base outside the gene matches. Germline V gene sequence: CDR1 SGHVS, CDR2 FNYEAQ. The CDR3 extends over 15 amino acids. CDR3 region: CASSFTGGSYNEQFF. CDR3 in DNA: TGTGCCAGCAGCTTTACAGGGGGCTCCTACAATGAGCAGTTCTTC.

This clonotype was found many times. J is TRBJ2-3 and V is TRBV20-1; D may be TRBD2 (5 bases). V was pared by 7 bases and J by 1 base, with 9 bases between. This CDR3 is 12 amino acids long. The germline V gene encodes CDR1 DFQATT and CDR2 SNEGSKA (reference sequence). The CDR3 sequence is CSGRAGTDTQYF. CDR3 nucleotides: TGCAGTGGACGAGCGGGCACAGATACGCAGTATTTT.

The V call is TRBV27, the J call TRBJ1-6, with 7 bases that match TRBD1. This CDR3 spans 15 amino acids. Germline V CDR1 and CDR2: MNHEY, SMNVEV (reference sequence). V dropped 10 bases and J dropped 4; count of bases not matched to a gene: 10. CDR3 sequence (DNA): TGTGCCACCAGACCGGCCAGGGGGTATAATTCACCCCTCCACTTT. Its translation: CATRPARGYNSPLHF.

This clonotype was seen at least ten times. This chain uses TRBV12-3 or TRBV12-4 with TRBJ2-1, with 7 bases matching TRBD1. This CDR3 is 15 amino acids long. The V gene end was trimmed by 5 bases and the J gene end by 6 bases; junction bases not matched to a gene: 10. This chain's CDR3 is CASSDRDRLPNEQFF. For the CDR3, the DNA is TGTGCCAGCAGTGACCGGGACAGACTCCCCAATGAGCAGTTCTTC.